This note documents a single TCR beta chain sequence. As yet, its antigen is unknown. The PCR employed 60 Vbeta primers together with 13 Jbeta primers. TCRdb keeps only in-frame clones here, not all; method: immunoSEQ multiplex PCR. The table includes 150,000 or so clones, 72% detected once. These data originate in a study of cytomegalovirus exposure and HLA in healthy donors. Whole-study context: Among some 400 genotyped donors, roughly 80% fell in the Caucasian-associated ancestry cluster.

Deletions cut 0 bases from V and 9 bases from J, with 14 bases between. Germline assignment: CDR1 SGHTA and CDR2 FQGNSA. The CDR3 covers 14 residues. Points from the study as a whole: Analyzed later, association rates of TCRs varied across HLA loci, with DRB1 most and HLA-C fewest. A later analysis linked a missense DCLRE1C variant to TCR beta V- and J-gene trimming.

This clonotype was sampled from a human donor in good health. Sequencing input: PBMCs. V usage is TRBV7-2 and J usage is TRBJ1-1; D possibly corresponds to TRBD1 (5 bases). CDR3 protein: CASSLAGGEVKAFF. The CDR3 nucleotides read TGTGCCAGCAGCTTAGCGGGGGGGGAGGTCAAAGCTTTCTTT.